These 22 T cell receptor beta chains originate from one sample sequenced in a study of long-term antiretroviral therapy in people with HIV. The immunoSEQ assay was v3.0, run at survey level. Libraries were prepared by immunoSEQ multiplex PCR; TCRdb keeps only in-frame clonotypes and omits some of them. The table lists approximately 32,000 clones, about 80% of them singletons. The sequenced sample was unsorted PBMCs, obtained 0.4 years before starting antiretroviral therapy. The receptors originated from a man younger than 35 with HIV.

This clone was recorded once. The rearrangement links TRBV30 to TRBJ1-2; possible D gene TRBD1, 5 bases. This CDR3 comprises 13 residues. CDR1 and CDR2 from the germline V gene are GTSNPN and SVGIG (reference sequence). The V gene lost 5 bases and the J gene lost 4 bases, with 14 bases spanning the gap. For the CDR3, the DNA is TGTGCCTGGGGAGTGTTGCAGGGCTATGGCTACACCTTC. This codes for CAWGVLQGYGYTF.

The chain recombines TRBV5-1 with TRBJ2-3; TRBD2 aligns across 11 bases. Germline-derived CDR1 and CDR2 are SGHRS and YFSETQ. V was clipped by 6 bases and J by 3 bases; unmatched bases: 3. This CDR3 spans 14 amino acids. In DNA form, the CDR3 reads TGCGCCAGCAAGACTAGCGGGGAGACAGATACGCAGTATTTT. It codes for CASKTSGETDTQYF.

This sequence joins TRBV9 and TRBJ2-7, with 9 bases fitting TRBD2. Germline assignment: CDR1 SGDLS and CDR2 YYNGEE. J lost 5 bases, V lost 0 bases, and 6 bases had no gene match. The CDR3 sequence is 15 residues long. The CDR3 loop reads CASSVGVSGSHEQYF. The DNA of the CDR3 is TGTGCCAGCAGCGTAGGTGTTAGCGGGAGCCACGAGCAGTACTTC. The variable domain in full, completed from reference TRBV9 and TRBJ2-7, reads DSGVTQTPKHLITATGQRVTLRCSPRSGDLSVYWYQQSLDQGLQFLIQYYNGEERAKGNILERFSAQQFPDLHSELNLSSLELGDSALYFCASSVGVSGSHEQYFGPGTRLTVT.

This clone was detected only once. J is TRBJ1-2 and V is TRBV7-8; possibly TRBD1 for D (6 bases). The ends were cut back, 5 bases at V and 2 bases at J, with 9 bases in the middle. This CDR3 is built from 13 residues. CDR1 and CDR2 (germline): SGHVS, FQNEAQ. The CDR3 nucleotides read TGTGCCAGCAGCCGACAGGACAACTATGGCTACACCTTC. It translates to CASSRQDNYGYTF.

In this sample, this clone turned up a few times. This chain joins TRBV4-2 and TRBJ1-1; no firm D call. Between the trimmed V and J ends, which lost 5 bases and 2 bases, there was a span of 9 bases. The V gene's germline CDR1 is LGHNA and CDR2 YNFKEQ. The CDR3 is made up of 13 amino acids. CDR3 sequence reads: CASSLDFNTEAFF. As DNA, the CDR3 is TGTGCCAGCAGCTTGGACTTCAACACTGAAGCTTTCTTT.

The chain couples TRBV6-5 to TRBJ1-3, with D maybe TRBD1 (6 bases). The CDR3 totals 14 residues. Trimming shortened V by 6 bases and J by 0 bases, and 9 bases separated the two germline ends. Germline CDR1 reads MNHEY; CDR2 reads SVGAGI. The CDR3 bases are TGTGCCAGCAGGGGGACACGCTCTGGAAACACCATATATTTT. Its protein product is CASRGTRSGNTIYF.

The V gene is TRBV7-2, the J gene TRBJ2-7, with a weak D call TRBD1 (8 bases). The CDR3 is 14 amino acids. The V and J ends lost 1 base and 4 bases respectively, with 11 bases between them. Germline loops: CDR1 SGHTA, CDR2 FQGNSA. Here the CDR3 DNA reads TGTGCCAGCAGCTTAGACAGGGGGGGTTACGAGCAGTACTTC. Translation: CASSLDRGGYEQYF.

This clone appeared a single time. The chain employs TRBV5-4 and TRBJ1-3, with D hard to call. Trimming took 4 bases from V and 3 from J, leaving 17 bases between them. From germline, CDR1 is SGHNT and CDR2 YYREEE (reference sequence). The CDR3 is made up of 16 amino acids. This CDR3 reads CASSRSPRAVGNTIYF. CDR3 DNA: TGTGCCAGCAGCCGGTCTCCGAGGGCTGTTGGAAACACCATATATTTT.

The chain joins TRBV28 to TRBJ1-4, with 7 bases fitting TRBD1. V was clipped by 8 bases and J by 7 bases; unmatched bases: 13. CDR1 is MDHEN, CDR2 SYDVKM, per germline. The CDR3 has 15 residues. The DNA for the CDR3 is TGTGCCAGCCTCCCGCGACAGGGAAGGGGTGAAAAACTGTTTTTT. It yields the protein CASLPRQGRGEKLFF.

CDR3 sequence: CASSLVAGVSTDTQYF. In DNA, the CDR3 is TGTGCCAGCAGCTTAGTTGCCGGGGTCAGCACAGATACGCAGTATTTT. This sequence joins TRBV7-9 and TRBJ2-3, with D perhaps TRBD2 (5 bases). CDR3 length equals 16 residues. Trimming pared 1 base from V and 0 bases from J, leaving 11 bases between. Per the germline V gene, CDR1 is SEHNR and CDR2 is FQNEAQ (reference sequence).

V is TRBV2 and J is TRBJ2-5; 7 bases align to TRBD1. The V gene's germline CDR1 is SNHLY and CDR2 FYNNEI. This CDR3 spans 13 amino acids. The V gene end was trimmed by 7 bases and the J gene end by 5 bases; junction bases not matched to a gene: 7. CDR3 sequence (DNA): TGTGCCAGCACCGGACAGGTTAGGGAGACCCAGTACTTC. Its translation is CASTGQVRETQYF.

This chain uses TRBV14 with TRBJ2-7, with D unclear. Trimming took 2 bases from V and 2 from J, leaving 10 bases between them. The germline V gene encodes CDR1 SGHDN and CDR2 FVKESK. The CDR3 contains 14 residues. The CDR3 is CASSQNVGTYEQYF. The CDR3 bases are TGTGCCAGCAGCCAAAATGTGGGAACCTACGAGCAGTACTTC.

This clone has a single count. The chain links TRBV19 to TRBJ2-4, with D perhaps matching TRBD1 (6 bases). Between the trimmed V and J ends, which lost 1 base and 0 bases, there was a span of 10 bases. Germline lookup yields CDR1 LNHDA and CDR2 SQIVND (reference sequence). CDR3 length equals 16 residues. The CDR3 here is CASSIGGHSAKNIQYF. The CDR3 bases are TGTGCCAGTAGTATAGGGGGGCATTCAGCCAAAAACATTCAGTACTTC.

The rearrangement uses TRBV4-1 and TRBJ1-2; D gene ambiguous. Germline CDR1 and CDR2: MGHRA and YSYEKL. This CDR3 spans 14 amino acids. Trimming cost V 0 bases and J 4 bases, with 9 bases left between them. The DNA of the CDR3 is TGCGCCAGCAGCCAAGAAACCTGGGGCTATGGCTACACCTTC. Translation: CASSQETWGYGYTF.

The gene calls are TRBV5-8 and TRBJ1-3, with TRBD1 matching over 7 bases. The ends lost 4 bases at V and 4 bases at J; junction bases unmatched: 5. There are 14 residues in the CDR3. Germline CDR1 reads SGHTS; CDR2 reads YDEGEE. The DNA for the CDR3 is TGTGCCAGCAGCACACAGGGGAGAGGAAACACCATATATTTT. Its translation is CASSTQGRGNTIYF.

This clone occurred once. This chain uses TRBV9 with TRBJ1-1; no clear D. V lost 4 bases and J 0 bases, leaving 13 bases between the germline ends. The CDR3 has 15 residues. Looked up from germline, CDR1 is SGDLS and CDR2 is YYNGEE. CDR3 sequence reads: CASSREVNMNTEAFF. For the CDR3, the DNA is TGTGCCAGCAGCAGAGAAGTAAACATGAACACTGAAGCTTTCTTT.

The V gene is TRBV15, the J gene TRBJ2-7, with 11 bases fitting TRBD1. Per germline, CDR1 LNHNV and CDR2 YYDKDF (reference sequence). The ends lost 5 bases at V and 3 bases at J; junction bases unmatched: 0. The CDR3 covers 13 residues. DNA of the CDR3: TGTGCCACCAGCGGGACAGGGGGCTACGAGCAGTACTTC. It codes for CATSGTGGYEQYF.

The V call is TRBV30, the J call TRBJ2-1; 13 bases map to TRBD2. The junction had 15 bases not matched to a gene; V was cut back by 7 bases and J by 6 bases. The CDR3 sequence is 17 residues long. Germline V lookup: CDR1 GTSNPN, CDR2 SVGIG (reference sequence). This CDR3 is CASTGTSGNRGSNEQFF. CDR3 coding DNA: TGTGCCTCGACCGGGACTAGCGGGAACAGGGGGTCCAATGAGCAGTTCTTC.

As DNA, the CDR3 is TGTGCCAGCAGTGCCCATAGCGGGGGGGCCCCGCAGTATTTT. It specifies CASSAHSGGAPQYF. This chain links TRBV25-1 with TRBJ2-3, with 11 bases that match TRBD2. Germline CDR1 is MGHDK and CDR2 is SYGVNS. The junction had 7 bases not matched to a gene; V was cut back by 4 bases and J by 10 bases. The CDR3 sequence is 14 residues long.

Regarding this clone: At the DNA level, this CDR3 is encoded by other sequences in the same sample as well. V and J are TRBV19 and TRBJ2-7, with TRBD1 identical over 7 bases. The CDR3 spans 13 residues. V trimming: 5 bases; J trimming: 6 bases; junction bases outside the gene matches: 7. Germline V gene lookup returns CDR1 LNHDA and CDR2 SQIVND (reference sequence). The CDR3 protein is CASSARGIFEQYF. The CDR3, as DNA: TGTGCCAGTAGTGCCAGGGGGATATTCGAGCAGTACTTC.

The chain combines TRBV7-2 with TRBJ2-7; 12 nucleotides agree with TRBD2. V shed 5 bases, J shed 3 bases, and the junction held 8 bases outside the gene matches. The CDR3 runs to 16 residues. Germline V lookup: CDR1 SGHTA, CDR2 FQGNSA. CDR3 coding DNA: TGTGCCAGCAGCCAAGGACTAGCGGGACGGTACTACGAGCAGTACTTC. As protein: CASSQGLAGRYYEQYF.

V gene TRBV5-6 combines with J gene TRBJ2-7, with D unclear. CDR1 is SGHDT and CDR2 is YYEEEE in the germline V gene. The length of the CDR3 is 14 residues. V was cut by 4 bases and J by 2 bases, with 13 bases left in between. For the CDR3, the DNA is TGTGCCAGCAGCCGTTGGTGGGGTACCTACGAGCAGTACTTC. The encoded protein is CASSRWWGTYEQYF.